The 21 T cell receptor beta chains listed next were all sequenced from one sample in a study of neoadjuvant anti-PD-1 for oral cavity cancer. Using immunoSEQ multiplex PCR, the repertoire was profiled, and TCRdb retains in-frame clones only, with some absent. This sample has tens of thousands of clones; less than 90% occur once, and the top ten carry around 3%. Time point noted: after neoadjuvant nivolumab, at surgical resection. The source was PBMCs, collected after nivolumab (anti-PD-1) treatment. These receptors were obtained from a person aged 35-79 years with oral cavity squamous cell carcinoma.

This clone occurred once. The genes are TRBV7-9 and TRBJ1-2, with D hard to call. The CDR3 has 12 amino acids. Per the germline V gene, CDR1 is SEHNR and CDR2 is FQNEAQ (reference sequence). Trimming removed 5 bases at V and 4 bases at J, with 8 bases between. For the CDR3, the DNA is TGTGCCAGCAGCCCGGGCCTCTATGGCTACACCTTC. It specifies CASSPGLYGYTF.

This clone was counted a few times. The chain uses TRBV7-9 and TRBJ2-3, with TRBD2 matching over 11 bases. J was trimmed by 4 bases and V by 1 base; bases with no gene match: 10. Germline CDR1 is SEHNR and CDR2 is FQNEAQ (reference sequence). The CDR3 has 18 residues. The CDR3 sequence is CASSLDGHSGRAPDTQYF. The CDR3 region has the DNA TGTGCCAGCAGCTTAGATGGTCATAGCGGGAGGGCCCCAGATACGCAGTATTTT.

CDR3 DNA: TGTGCCATCACTAGGACAGGGAGAGCTAACTATGGCTACACCTTC. Protein sequence: CAITRTGRANYGYTF. This sequence joins TRBV10-3 and TRBJ1-2, with 8 bases fitting TRBD1. Per germline, CDR1 ENHRY and CDR2 SYGVKD. There are 15 residues in the CDR3. Unmatched junction bases numbered 7, after V lost 7 bases and J lost 0 bases.

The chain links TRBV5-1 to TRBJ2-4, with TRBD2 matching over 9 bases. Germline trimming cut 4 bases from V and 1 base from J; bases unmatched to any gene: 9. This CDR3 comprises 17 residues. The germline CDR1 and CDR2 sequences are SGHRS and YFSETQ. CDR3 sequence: CASSRGPSGGAKNIQYF. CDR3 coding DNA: TGCGCCAGCAGCCGTGGTCCCAGCGGGGGGGCCAAAAACATTCAGTACTTC.

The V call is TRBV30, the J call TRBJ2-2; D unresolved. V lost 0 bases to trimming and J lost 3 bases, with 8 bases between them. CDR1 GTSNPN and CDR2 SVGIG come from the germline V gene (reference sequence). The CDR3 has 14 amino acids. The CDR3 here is CAWSVGRHTGELFF. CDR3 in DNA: TGTGCCTGGAGTGTTGGCAGACACACCGGGGAGCTGTTTTTT.

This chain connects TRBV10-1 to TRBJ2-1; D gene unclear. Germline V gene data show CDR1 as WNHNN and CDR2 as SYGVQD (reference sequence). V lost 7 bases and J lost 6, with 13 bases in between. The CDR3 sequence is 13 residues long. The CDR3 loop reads CASMRQNRNEQFF. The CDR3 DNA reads TGCGCCAGCATGAGACAAAACCGCAATGAGCAGTTCTTC.

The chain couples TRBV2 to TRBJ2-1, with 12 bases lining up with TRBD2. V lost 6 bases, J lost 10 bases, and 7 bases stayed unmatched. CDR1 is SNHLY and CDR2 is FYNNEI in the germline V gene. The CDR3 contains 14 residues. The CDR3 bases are TGTGCCAGCAGCAGACTAGCGGGAGCATTAGAGCAGTTCTTC. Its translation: CASSRLAGALEQFF. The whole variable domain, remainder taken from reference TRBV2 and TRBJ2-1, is EPEVTQTPSHQVTQMGQEVILRCVPISNHLYFYWYRQILGQKVEFLVSFYNNEISEKSEIFDDQFSVERPDGSNFTLKIRSTKLEDSAMYFCASSRLAGALEQFFGPGTRLTVL.

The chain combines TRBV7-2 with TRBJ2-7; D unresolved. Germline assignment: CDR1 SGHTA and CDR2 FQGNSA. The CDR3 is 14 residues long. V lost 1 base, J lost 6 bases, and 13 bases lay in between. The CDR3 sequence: CASSLVFQLGEQYF. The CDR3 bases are TGTGCCAGCAGCTTAGTCTTCCAGTTAGGCGAGCAGTACTTC.

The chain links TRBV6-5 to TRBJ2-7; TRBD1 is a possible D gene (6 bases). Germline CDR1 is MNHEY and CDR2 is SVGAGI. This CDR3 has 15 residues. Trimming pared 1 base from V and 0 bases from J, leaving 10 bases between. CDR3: CASSYWAGVSYEQYF. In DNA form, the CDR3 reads TGTGCCAGCAGTTACTGGGCAGGGGTCTCCTACGAGCAGTACTTC.

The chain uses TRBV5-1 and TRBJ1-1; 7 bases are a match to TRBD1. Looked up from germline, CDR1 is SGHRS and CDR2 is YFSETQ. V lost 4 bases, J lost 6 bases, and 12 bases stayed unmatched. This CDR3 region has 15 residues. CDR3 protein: CASSQNRGSGAEAFF. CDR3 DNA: TGCGCCAGCAGCCAAAACAGGGGTAGTGGCGCTGAAGCTTTCTTT.

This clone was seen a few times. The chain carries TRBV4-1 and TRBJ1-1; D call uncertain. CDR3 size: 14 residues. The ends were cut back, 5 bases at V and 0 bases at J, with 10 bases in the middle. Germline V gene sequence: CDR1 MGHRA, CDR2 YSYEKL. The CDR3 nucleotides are TGCGCCAGCAGCGCGACAATCATGAACACTGAAGCTTTCTTT. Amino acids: CASSATIMNTEAFF.

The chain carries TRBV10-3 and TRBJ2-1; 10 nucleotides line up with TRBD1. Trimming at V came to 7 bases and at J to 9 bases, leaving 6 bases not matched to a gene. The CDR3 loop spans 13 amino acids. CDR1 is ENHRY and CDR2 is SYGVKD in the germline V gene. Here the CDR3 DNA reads TGTGCCATCACCCACCGGGACAGGGGTGAGCAGTTCTTC. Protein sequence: CAITHRDRGEQFF.

CDR3 amino acids: CAWSVPGRNTIYF. The CDR3 DNA is TGTGCCTGGAGTGTTCCAGGGAGGAACACCATATATTTT. This chain uses TRBV30 with TRBJ1-3; possibly TRBD1 for D (5 bases). The V end was cut by 0 bases, the J end by 7 bases, with 10 bases between. Germline V gene sequence: CDR1 GTSNPN, CDR2 SVGIG (reference sequence). The CDR3 length is 13 residues.

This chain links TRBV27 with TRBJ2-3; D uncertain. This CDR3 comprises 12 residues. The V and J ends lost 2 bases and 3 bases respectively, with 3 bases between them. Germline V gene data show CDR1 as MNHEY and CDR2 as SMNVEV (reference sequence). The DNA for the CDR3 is TGTGCCAGCAGTTTAGGGACAGATACGCAGTATTTT. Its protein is CASSLGTDTQYF.

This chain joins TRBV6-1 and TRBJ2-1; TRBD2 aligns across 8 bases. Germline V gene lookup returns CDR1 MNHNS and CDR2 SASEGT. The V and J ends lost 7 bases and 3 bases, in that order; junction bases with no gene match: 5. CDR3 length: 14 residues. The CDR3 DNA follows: TGTGCCAGCAATGTAGCGGGAAGCTACAATGAGCAGTTCTTC. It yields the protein CASNVAGSYNEQFF.

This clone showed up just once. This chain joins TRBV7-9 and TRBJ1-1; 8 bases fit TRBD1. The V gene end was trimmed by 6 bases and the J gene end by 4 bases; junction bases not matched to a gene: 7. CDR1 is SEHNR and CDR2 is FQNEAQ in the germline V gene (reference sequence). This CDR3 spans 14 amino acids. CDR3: CASSSRTGSTEAFF. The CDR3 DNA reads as TGTGCCAGCAGTTCGCGGACAGGGAGCACTGAAGCTTTCTTT.

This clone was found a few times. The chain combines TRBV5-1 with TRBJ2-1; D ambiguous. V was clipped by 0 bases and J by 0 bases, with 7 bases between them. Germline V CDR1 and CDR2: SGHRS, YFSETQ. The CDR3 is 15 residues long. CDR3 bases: TGCGCCAGCAGCTTGGACCAGCCCTCCTACAATGAGCAGTTCTTC. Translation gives CASSLDQPSYNEQFF.

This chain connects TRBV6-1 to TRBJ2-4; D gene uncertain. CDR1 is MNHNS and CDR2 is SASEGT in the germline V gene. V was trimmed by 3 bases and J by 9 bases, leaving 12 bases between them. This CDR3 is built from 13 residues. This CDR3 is CASSDIEQAIQYF. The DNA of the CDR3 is TGTGCCAGCAGTGATATTGAGCAGGCCATTCAGTACTTC.

Here the CDR3 DNA reads TGCAGCGTTGAGTTGCAGGGGTCAGGTGAAAAACTGTTTTTT. This gives the protein CSVELQGSGEKLFF. V and J are TRBV29-1 and TRBJ1-4; a possible D gene is TRBD1 (6 bases). Germline loops: CDR1 SQVTM, CDR2 ANQGSEA. The V end lost 3 bases, the J end lost 7 bases, and 15 bases lay between the germline ends. The CDR3 loop spans 14 amino acids.

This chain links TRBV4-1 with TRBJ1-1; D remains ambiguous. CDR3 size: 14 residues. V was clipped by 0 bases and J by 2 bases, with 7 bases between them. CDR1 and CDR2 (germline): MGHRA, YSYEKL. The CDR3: CASSQDLTNTEAFF. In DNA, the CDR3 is TGCGCCAGCAGCCAAGACTTGACTAACACTGAAGCTTTCTTT.

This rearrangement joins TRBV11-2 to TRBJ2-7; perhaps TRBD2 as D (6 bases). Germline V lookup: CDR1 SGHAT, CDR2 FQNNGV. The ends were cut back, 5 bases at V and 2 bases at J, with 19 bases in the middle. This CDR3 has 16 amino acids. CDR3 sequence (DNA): TGTGCCAGCAGCCCCCAATTGGGGGGTCGGACCTACGAGCAGTACTTC. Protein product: CASSPQLGGRTYEQYF.